A single sample is the source of the 25 T cell receptor beta chains below, sequenced in a study of response to subunit inactivated influenza vaccine. From the RT-PCR reads, TCRdb called clonotypes with MiXCR, one entry per CDR3 protein. The data contain under 550,000 distinct CDR3 sequences, approximately 7.7% of them seen just once; the ten biggest clones take up 13%. The sample here was PBMCs from blood, taken 23 to 25 months after vaccination. The receptor source for this set is a man aged 50 to 69 who received an inactivated influenza vaccine.

This clonotype was picked up many times. The chain carries TRBV29-1 and TRBJ2-5, with D unresolved. V shed 5 bases and J shed 7 bases, with 17 bases lying between them. In germline, CDR1 is SQVTM, CDR2 ANQGSEA. The CDR3 extends over 13 amino acids. CDR3 nucleotides: TGCAGCGTTAGACCCCCGCCTCCAGGGACCCAGTACTTC. Protein: CSVRPPPPGTQYF.

CDR3 amino acids: CASSPTGPNSRVFF. CDR3 DNA sequence: TGTGCCAGCAGCCCGACAGGCCCTAATTCGAGGGTGTTTTTT. The chain carries TRBV6-1 and TRBJ1-4; perhaps TRBD1 as D (6 bases). Germline V lookup: CDR1 MNHNS, CDR2 SASEGT. This CDR3 contains 14 residues. The ends were cut back, 6 bases at V and 15 bases at J, with 23 bases in the middle.

In this sample, this clonotype turned up a few times. V is TRBV12-3 or TRBV12-4 and J is TRBJ2-5, with 9 nucleotides matching TRBD1. The CDR3 has 13 residues. J was trimmed by 7 bases and V by 5 bases; bases with no gene match: 5. CDR3 nucleotides: TGTGCCAGCAGTCCGGGACAGGGTGCGACCCAGTACTTC. It specifies CASSPGQGATQYF.

The chain recombines TRBV6-5 with TRBJ2-7, with D perhaps matching TRBD2 (5 bases). Germline V gives CDR1 MNHEY, CDR2 SVGAGI. The CDR3 is 16 residues long. V lost 3 bases to trimming and J lost 4 bases, with 19 bases between them. As DNA, the CDR3 is TGTGCCAGCAGTTATTTCCGGCCAGCTGGAGGATACGAGCAGTACTTC. As protein: CASSYFRPAGGYEQYF.

In its sample, this clonotype was seen many times. V and J are TRBV7-2 and TRBJ2-3; D may be TRBD2 (5 bases). The length of the CDR3 is 14 residues. Per the germline V gene, CDR1 is SGHTA and CDR2 is FQGNSA. The germline V and J ends were trimmed by 1 base and 6 bases, with 11 bases remaining between them. The CDR3 DNA reads TGTGCCAGCAGCTTAGACCCGGGATTGGATACGCAGTATTTT. Translated: CASSLDPGLDTQYF.

The sample holds a few counts of this clonotype. The genes are TRBV4-2 and TRBJ1-3; no firm D call. The V gene lost 0 bases and the J gene lost 7 bases, with 19 bases spanning the gap. Germline loops: CDR1 LGHNA, CDR2 YNFKEQ. The CDR3 is 17 residues long. In DNA, the CDR3 is TGTGCCAGCAGCCAAGATGGAGGTGGGCAGTCAAGGAACACCATATATTTT. This sequence encodes CASSQDGGGQSRNTIYF.

Many counts were recorded for this clonotype. V usage is TRBV20-1 and J usage is TRBJ1-5; D not resolved. Germline V gene lookup returns CDR1 DFQATT and CDR2 SNEGSKA (reference sequence). The CDR3 covers 13 residues. Trimming removed 4 bases at V and 7 bases at J, with 14 bases between. The chain's CDR3 is CSAKAVAGQPQHF. The CDR3 region has the DNA TGCAGTGCTAAAGCCGTGGCGGGACAGCCCCAGCATTTT.

At least ten counts were recorded for this clonotype. The rearrangement joins TRBV7-9 to TRBJ2-5, with D unresolved. Trimming took off 2 bases at V and 6 bases at J, with 4 bases between the two ends. Germline CDR1 is SEHNR and CDR2 is FQNEAQ (reference sequence). The CDR3 totals 11 residues. The CDR3 is CASSLQKTQYF. In DNA, the CDR3 is TGTGCCAGCAGCTTACAGAAGACCCAGTACTTC.

The genes are TRBV3-1 and TRBJ2-7, with D possibly being TRBD1 (6 bases). This CDR3 spans 16 amino acids. Germline V lookup: CDR1 LGHDT, CDR2 YNNKEL (reference sequence). V dropped 0 bases and J dropped 2 bases, with 14 bases sitting between them. Here the CDR3 DNA reads TGTGCCAGCAGCCAAGAATTAACAGGGAAAGCCTACGAGCAGTACTTC. It yields the protein CASSQELTGKAYEQYF.

This clonotype was found a few times. The chain has TRBV12-3 or TRBV12-4 and TRBJ1-1, with D possibly matching TRBD1 (6 bases). This CDR3 spans 14 amino acids. Trimming removed 3 bases from V and 6 bases from J, with 14 bases in between. The CDR3 loop is CASSFTVRTAEAFF. The CDR3 nucleotides read TGTGCCAGCAGTTTTACAGTTCGGACAGCTGAAGCTTTCTTT.

This clonotype turned up a few times. The chain employs TRBV20-1 and TRBJ1-5, with D uncertain. Germline CDR1 DFQATT, CDR2 SNEGSKA (reference sequence). The CDR3 has 15 residues. V lost 3 bases and J 0 bases, leaving 12 bases between the germline ends. This CDR3 is CSARASDYSNQPQHF. The CDR3 DNA reads as TGCAGTGCTAGGGCCAGCGATTATAGCAATCAGCCCCAGCATTTT.

This clonotype was detected ten times or more. This chain connects TRBV29-1 to TRBJ2-7; perhaps D is TRBD1 or TRBD2 (5 bases each). The germline CDR1 and CDR2 sequences are SQVTM and ANQGSEA. The CDR3 totals 12 residues. V gave up 6 bases and J gave up 5 bases, with 14 bases separating them. CDR3 DNA: TGCAGCGTCAGCTTGGGGGTCCACGAGCAGTACTTC. Translated, it gives CSVSLGVHEQYF.

Written as DNA, the CDR3 is TGTGCCAGCAGCGTAGAGTGGGGGGTAACTGAGCAGTACTTC. Protein sequence: CASSVEWGVTEQYF. The chain joins TRBV9 to TRBJ2-7; possible D gene TRBD2, 6 bases. Germline V gene lookup returns CDR1 SGDLS and CDR2 YYNGEE. The V end lost 0 bases, the J end lost 7 bases, and 14 bases lay between the germline ends. There are 14 residues in the CDR3.

This clonotype appeared a few times. This chain connects TRBV10-1 to TRBJ2-5, with 9 bases identical to TRBD1. CDR3 length: 15 residues. Germline loops: CDR1 WNHNN, CDR2 SYGVQD (reference sequence). V shed 2 bases and J 4 bases; nucleotides not matched to a gene: 5. CDR3 sequence: CASSETGGLRETQYF. The DNA for the CDR3 is TGCGCCAGCAGTGAGACAGGGGGCTTGCGAGAGACCCAGTACTTC.

This clonotype was observed once. Possible read error: a much larger clone is one base away. The chain links TRBV5-1 to TRBJ2-3, with D tentatively TRBD2 (5 bases). The CDR3 is 14 amino acids. Germline V lookup: CDR1 SGHRS, CDR2 YFSETQ. Trimming took 0 bases from V and 6 from J, leaving 11 bases between them. The CDR3 region has the DNA TGCGCCAGCAGCTTGGTTCTAGCTAAGGATACGCAGTATTTT. Protein: CASSLVLAKDTQYF.

This CDR3 is CASSEPLPGASNTGELFF. The CDR3 coding sequence is TGTGCCAGCAGTGAACCCCTTCCGGGGGCTTCGAACACCGGGGAGCTGTTTTTT. The chain recombines TRBV25-1 with TRBJ2-2; D is perhaps TRBD1 or TRBD2 (6 bases each). Deletions cut 2 bases from V and 0 bases from J, with 16 bases between. Germline lookup yields CDR1 MGHDK and CDR2 SYGVNS. The CDR3 is made up of 18 amino acids. Drawing the rest from reference TRBV25-1 and TRBJ2-2, the complete variable domain is EADIYQTPRYLVIGTGKKITLECSQTMGHDKMYWYQQDPGMELHLIHYSYGVNSTEKGDLSSESTVSRIRTEHFPLTLESARPSHTSQYLCASSEPLPGASNTGELFFGEGSRLTVL.

In this sample, this clonotype turned up a few times. V gene TRBV2 combines with J gene TRBJ2-1, with 8 nucleotides matching TRBD2. Germline-derived CDR1 and CDR2 are SNHLY and FYNNEI. V lost 3 bases, J lost 4 bases, and 8 bases stayed unmatched. This CDR3 is 16 amino acids long. Written as DNA, the CDR3 is TGTGCCAGCAGTGATTGGGTTAGCGGGAAGTACAATGAGCAGTTCTTC. Translation: CASSDWVSGKYNEQFF.

This clonotype came up once. V gene TRBV11-2 combines with J gene TRBJ2-5, with D possibly matching TRBD2 (7 bases). The CDR3 spans 15 residues. The V gene's germline CDR1 is SGHAT and CDR2 FQNNGV. Deletions cut 0 bases from V and 4 bases from J, with 12 bases between. CDR3 in amino acids: CASSLDGGAGETQYF. The CDR3 DNA is TGTGCCAGCAGCTTAGATGGGGGGGCTGGAGAGACCCAGTACTTC.

The gene calls are TRBV7-6 and TRBJ2-3; 12 nucleotides align to TRBD2. The V segment lost 4 bases and the J segment 3 bases; nucleotides outside the gene matches: 5. Germline V gene data show CDR1 as SGHVS and CDR2 as FNYEAQ. This CDR3 has 16 residues. The CDR3 loop is CASSSRTSGKTDTQYF. CDR3 DNA: TGTGCCAGCAGCTCCCGGACTAGCGGGAAAACAGATACGCAGTATTTT.

The CDR3 loop is CASSESELAVDTQYF. CDR3 nucleotides: TGCGCCAGCAGTGAGTCAGAACTAGCGGTAGATACGCAGTATTTT. J is TRBJ2-3 and V is TRBV10-1, with 8 bases that match TRBD2. The germline gives CDR1 WNHNN, CDR2 SYGVQD (reference sequence). The CDR3 sequence is 15 residues long. The V and J ends lost 0 bases and 5 bases, in that order; junction bases with no gene match: 4.

The V gene is TRBV5-1, the J gene TRBJ2-5, with a possible D match to TRBD1 (6 bases). The CDR3 contains 14 residues. Per germline, CDR1 SGHRS and CDR2 YFSETQ. Trimming took 1 base from V and 8 from J, leaving 15 bases between them. The chain's CDR3 is CASSLTGSERTQYF. CDR3 DNA: TGCGCCAGCAGCTTGACAGGGTCAGAACGTACCCAGTACTTC.

This clonotype was found a few times. This chain joins TRBV4-3 and TRBJ2-5, with D unresolved. Trimming shortened V by 0 bases and J by 7 bases, and 18 bases separated the two germline ends. The germline V gene has CDR1 LGHNA and CDR2 YSLEER. CDR3 size: 16 residues. The CDR3 sequence: CASSQDIRVVEATQYF. For the CDR3, the DNA is TGCGCCAGCAGCCAAGATATTCGGGTGGTCGAAGCGACCCAGTACTTC.

In this sample, this clonotype turned up a few times. The V call is TRBV6-6, the J call TRBJ2-7, with a possible D match to TRBD1 (6 bases). The CDR3 length is 13 residues. Germline V lookup: CDR1 MNHNY, CDR2 SVGAGI (reference sequence). V shed 6 bases and J shed 3 bases, with 12 bases lying between them. CDR3 DNA sequence: TGTGCCAGCAGCCGGGACACCTTCTACGAGCAGTACTTC. Translated: CASSRDTFYEQYF.

The sample holds a few counts of this clonotype. V gene TRBV20-1 combines with J gene TRBJ2-1, with 11 bases fitting TRBD2. CDR1 is DFQATT, CDR2 SNEGSKA, per germline (reference sequence). The CDR3 consists of 16 residues. V lost 2 bases and J lost 9; bases outside the gene matches: 12. This CDR3 is CSARFPGLAEGGEQFF. The CDR3 DNA follows: TGCAGTGCTAGATTTCCGGGACTAGCGGAGGGGGGTGAGCAGTTCTTC.

This clonotype was observed many times. V and J are TRBV5-1 and TRBJ2-3, with a tentative D call TRBD1 (5 bases). The V gene's germline CDR1 is SGHRS and CDR2 YFSETQ. Trimming pared 7 bases from V and 8 bases from J, leaving 11 bases between. The CDR3 is 11 residues long. The chain's CDR3 is CASYFRGTQYF. As DNA, the CDR3 is TGCGCCAGCTATTTTAGGGGTACGCAGTATTTT.